This TCR beta chain came from a study of technical replicates of blood from a few donors. The repertoire was sequenced with immunoSEQ multiplex PCR; TCRdb's copy has only in-frame clones and lacks some. The profile covers some 66,000 clones, with roughly 98% appearing a single time and roughly 0.15% taken by the ten largest. Germline CDR1 LGHNA, CDR2 YNFKEQ. The CDR3 contains 15 residues. V lost 1 base to trimming and J lost 0 bases, with 9 bases between them. This receptor was obtained from a human donor in good health. V gene TRBV4-2 combines with J gene TRBJ2-5; a possible D gene is TRBD2 (7 bases). The source material was T cells isolated from PBMCs. CDR3 sequence (DNA): TGTGCCAGCAGCCAAGCCGGGGGGCACCAAGAGACCCAGTACTTC. This gives the protein CASSQAGGHQETQYF.